This T cell receptor beta chain was sequenced during a study of T cells in Graves' hyperthyroidism and ophthalmopathy. About the research overall: Prior to any treatment, at the point of initial diagnosis, peripheral blood was collected. Study results and caveats: Among thyroid clonotypes expanded above 0.001, most also appeared in blood.

The patients, who ranged from 18 to 65 in age, presented with newly diagnosed hyperthyroidism lasting under 2 months. Germline-derived CDR1 and CDR2 are SEHNR and FQNEAQ (reference sequence). The CDR3 has 14 amino acids. V was shortened by 1 base and J by 6 bases, with 10 bases between the two germline ends. This clonotype occurred a few times. Its antigen is as yet unknown. TCR beta CDR3 sequences were amplified from RNA transcripts. HTBI primers drove first-round RT-PCR of the TCR CDR3. TCRdb reanalysed the multiplex PCR reads using MiXCR and keeps one entry per CDR3 protein. The table has under 700,000 distinct CDR3 sequences, roughly a sixth seen once.

The V gene is TRBV7-9, the J gene TRBJ2-1, with D perhaps matching TRBD1 (6 bases). This clonotype originated in a woman aged 18-30 years with Graves' hyperthyroidism. The sample was blood. CDR3 loop: CASSLGQESNEQFF. The CDR3 region has the DNA TGTGCCAGCAGCTTAGGACAGGAGTCCAATGAGCAGTTCTTC.